One sample yielded the 10 T cell receptor beta chains listed below, sequenced in a study of blood T cell repertoires in COVID-19. Repertoires were generated with immunoSEQ multiplex PCR, while TCRdb's copy carries only in-frame clones and drops some. The table includes about 180,000 clones, roughly 86% detected once. The sequencing input was PBMCs or T cells enriched from blood (not recorded which). The source of these receptors is a woman aged 25-40 years who had recovered from COVID-19.

V gene TRBV28 combines with J gene TRBJ2-2, with TRBD2 matching 12 bases. Trimming took 8 bases from V and 4 from J; bases not matched to a gene: 2. The CDR3 has 14 amino acids. Looked up from germline, CDR1 is MDHEN and CDR2 is SYDVKM. CDR3 sequence reads: CASLTSGSTGELFF. The CDR3 DNA reads TGTGCCAGCTTGACTAGCGGGAGCACCGGGGAGCTGTTTTTT. The full variable domain, its missing parts supplied by reference TRBV28 and TRBJ2-2, is DVKVTQSSRYLVKRTGEKVFLECVQDMDHENMFWYRQDPGLGLRLIYFSYDVKMKEKGDIPEGYSVSREKKERFSLILESASTNQTSMYLCASLTSGSTGELFFGEGSRLTVL.

The CDR3 sequence: CASSGQEGTEAFF. For the CDR3, the DNA is TGTGCCAGCAGCGGGCAAGAGGGTACCGAAGCTTTCTTT. The chain uses TRBV7-9 and TRBJ1-1; D gene uncertain. In germline, CDR1 is SEHNR, CDR2 FQNEAQ (reference sequence). The germline V and J ends were trimmed by 5 bases and 8 bases, with 15 bases remaining between them. The CDR3 has 13 residues.

V usage is TRBV30 and J usage is TRBJ1-2; tentatively, D is TRBD1 (5 bases). V was shortened by 3 bases and J by 4 bases, with 18 bases between the two germline ends. The V gene's germline CDR1 is GTSNPN and CDR2 SVGIG (reference sequence). CDR3 length equals 15 residues. This CDR3 reads CAWSTPGGGSYGYTF. CDR3 coding DNA: TGTGCCTGGAGCACCCCCGGGGGGGGGTCCTATGGCTACACCTTC.

V usage is TRBV19 and J usage is TRBJ1-2; D possibly corresponds to TRBD1 (6 bases). The length of the CDR3 is 15 residues. CDR1 is LNHDA, CDR2 SQIVND, per germline (reference sequence). Trimming removed 2 bases from V and 4 bases from J, with 14 bases in between. As DNA, the CDR3 is TGTGCCAGTAGTATACTCGGGCAGGGGACCTATGGCTACACCTTC. It is translated as CASSILGQGTYGYTF.

The chain has TRBV13 and TRBJ2-7; 11 positions agree with TRBD2. Per germline, CDR1 PRHDT and CDR2 FYEKMQ (reference sequence). J gave up 5 bases and V 5 bases, and 5 bases lay outside the gene matches. CDR3 length: 14 residues. In DNA, the CDR3 is TGTGCCAGCAGCGCAGGACTAGCGGGCCACGAGCAGTACTTC. It encodes CASSAGLAGHEQYF.

The chain combines TRBV5-4 with TRBJ2-7, with 7 bases that match TRBD1. This CDR3 has 12 amino acids. V trimming: 3 bases; J trimming: 3 bases; junction bases outside the gene matches: 0. CDR1 is SGHNT, CDR2 YYREEE, per germline (reference sequence). CDR3 nucleotides: TGTGCCAGCAGCTGGGACAGCTACGAGCAGTACTTC. This gives the protein CASSWDSYEQYF.

This rearrangement joins TRBV12-5 to TRBJ1-5, with a weak D call TRBD1 (5 bases). Trimming stripped 7 bases from V and 7 bases from J, with 11 bases between. Germline V lookup: CDR1 LGHNT, CDR2 FRNRAP. The CDR3 extends over 12 amino acids. The CDR3: CASASDSQPQHF. CDR3 DNA sequence: TGTGCTAGTGCATCTGACAGCCAGCCCCAGCATTTT.

In its sample, this clone was seen once. The chain joins TRBV3-1 (or the pseudogene TRBV3-2) to TRBJ2-2; D might be TRBD1 (5 bases). The CDR3 consists of 13 residues. Looked up from germline, CDR1 is LGHDT and CDR2 is YNNKEL (reference sequence). The V gene lost 8 bases and the J gene lost 2 bases, with 9 bases spanning the gap. CDR3 in DNA: TGTGCCAGCGGTCAGGGCAACACCGGGGAGCTGTTTTTT. Protein product: CASGQGNTGELFF.

V usage is TRBV4-1 and J usage is TRBJ1-2; no definite D call. CDR1 and CDR2 from the germline V gene are MGHRA and YSYEKL. V was trimmed by 0 bases and J by 2 bases, leaving 13 bases between them. The CDR3 has 16 amino acids. The CDR3: CASSQDQAGTNYGYTF. The CDR3 nucleotides read TGCGCCAGCAGCCAAGATCAAGCGGGAACGAACTATGGCTACACCTTC.

This chain uses TRBV2 with TRBJ1-1; TRBD1 agrees at 8 bases. V was pared by 4 bases and J by 8 bases, with 15 bases of the junction left unmatched. Germline V gene sequence: CDR1 SNHLY, CDR2 FYNNEI. The CDR3 totals 16 residues. CDR3 sequence (DNA): TGTGCCAGCAGTGGGGAGGGGGACAGGTGGGCTACAGAAGCTTTCTTT. Its protein is CASSGEGDRWATEAFF.